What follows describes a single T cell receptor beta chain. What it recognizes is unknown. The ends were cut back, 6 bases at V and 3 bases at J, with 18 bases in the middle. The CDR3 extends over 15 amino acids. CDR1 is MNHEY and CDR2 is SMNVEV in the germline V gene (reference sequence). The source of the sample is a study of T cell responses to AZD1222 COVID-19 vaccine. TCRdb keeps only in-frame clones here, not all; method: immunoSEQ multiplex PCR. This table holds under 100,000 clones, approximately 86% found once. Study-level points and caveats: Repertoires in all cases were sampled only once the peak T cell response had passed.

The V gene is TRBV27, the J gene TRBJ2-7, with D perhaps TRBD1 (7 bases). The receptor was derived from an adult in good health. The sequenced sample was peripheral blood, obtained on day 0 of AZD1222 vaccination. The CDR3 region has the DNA TGTGCCAGCAGCCATCAGGGGGGTCCCTTCTACGAGCAGTACTTC. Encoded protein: CASSHQGGPFYEQYF.